The TCR beta chain described here comes from a study of T cell responses to AZD1222 COVID-19 vaccine. Comments on this clone: Its antigen is unidentified.

General study findings and limits: Sampling captured repertoires only after the peak T cell response. CD4 TCRs linked to vaccination spanned spike, dominating at 160-218 and 743-854. Of the AZD1222 recipients, only 5 or 6 were seropositive at baseline. Clonal diversity was possibly underestimated, and the donors were mostly white British, with more females.

The CDR3 length is 15 residues. Trimming removed 4 bases from V and 0 bases from J, with 13 bases in between. Per germline, CDR1 SGHRS and CDR2 YFSETQ. Data came from immunoSEQ multiplex PCR; TCRdb stores just in-frame clones and leaves some out. The sample has roughly 72,000 clones; approximately 90% are singletons. V gene TRBV5-1 combines with J gene TRBJ1-2; D is unclear. The sequencing here drew on peripheral blood, taken 28 days after the second dose of the MenACWY control vaccine. This clonotype was obtained from an adult who received the MenACWY meningococcal vaccine as a control. CDR3 loop: CASSRAGSANYGYTF. The CDR3 nucleotides read TGCGCCAGCAGCCGGGCGGGCAGTGCTAACTATGGCTACACCTTC.